This T cell receptor beta chain was recorded in a study of CD8 T cells in ankylosing spondylitis. Whole-study findings and limits: Matched ankylosing spondylitis synovial fluid reportedly showed significant enrichment of disease-linked clones. Blood from ankylosing spondylitis patients appeared to carry a characteristic eight-variant TCR beta motif. Within peripheral blood, clones linked to disease were CD8+ and relatively rare.

By quantitative 5'-RACE with molecular barcodes, the TCR beta libraries were made. Via MiXCR, TCRdb re-called the 5' RACE reads, giving one row per CDR3 protein. The sample has 150,000 to 200,000 distinct CDR3 sequences; roughly 13% are singletons. This CDR3 region has 15 residues. Trimming removed 6 bases at V and 4 bases at J, with 19 bases between. The sample holds a few counts of this clonotype. Its specificity is not known. The receptor comes from a female donor with ankylosing spondylitis or in good health (not recorded which). V and J are TRBV12-3 or TRBV12-4 and TRBJ2-7; tentative D call: TRBD2 (6 bases). Sample: blood, either unsorted or a sorted T cell fraction (not recorded which). Written as DNA, the CDR3 is TGTGCCAGCAGCCCCAGCGGCGGGACGGCATACGAGCAGTACTTC. It specifies CASSPSGGTAYEQYF.